These 5 T cell receptor beta chains share one sample of origin, sequenced in a study of T cells in Graves' hyperthyroidism and ophthalmopathy. TCR beta CDR3 region amplification was performed from RNA transcripts. First-round RT-PCR of the TCR CDR3 relied on the HTBI primer set. TCRdb reprocessed the multiplex PCR reads via MiXCR and lists one record per CDR3 protein. The sample has about 500,000 distinct CDR3 sequences, 40% to 50% seen once; the top ten hold roughly 45%. Sequencing was carried out using peripheral blood or thyroid tissue (not recorded which). The receptor source for this set is an adult woman with Graves' disease, either hyperthyroidism or ophthalmopathy (not recorded which).

This clonotype has more than one count but fewer than ten. The chain carries TRBV29-1 and TRBJ1-3; D not resolved. Germline CDR1 is SQVTM and CDR2 is ANQGSEA. The V end lost 6 bases, the J end lost 4 bases, and 16 bases lay between the germline ends. The CDR3 runs to 14 residues. CDR3 bases: TGCAGCGTAAGGACCGGCAATATGGGAAACACCATATATTTT. This gives the protein CSVRTGNMGNTIYF.

The J gene is TRBJ2-6, the V gene TRBV7-9; TRBD1 matches at 8 bases. V lost 5 bases and J lost 0; bases outside the gene matches: 12. Per germline, CDR1 SEHNR and CDR2 FQNEAQ (reference sequence). The CDR3 consists of 19 residues. CDR3 DNA: TGTGCCAGCAGCCTAGGTTACAGGGGGACCGGCTCTGGGGCCAACGTCCTGACTTTC. Amino acids: CASSLGYRGTGSGANVLTF.

The gene calls are TRBV10-3 and TRBJ2-7, with a weak D call TRBD2 (6 bases). The CDR3 has 12 amino acids. Trimming pared 6 bases from V and 5 bases from J, leaving 11 bases between. Germline V gives CDR1 ENHRY, CDR2 SYGVKD. In DNA, the CDR3 is TGTGCCATCAGCCGGGAGAGGGACGAGCAGTACTTC. It yields the protein CAISRERDEQYF.

This clonotype was found many times. The chain employs TRBV2 and TRBJ1-1, with 10 bases fitting TRBD1. CDR1 SNHLY and CDR2 FYNNEI come from the germline V gene. The trim removed 7 bases at V and 2 bases at J, leaving 4 bases unmatched. CDR3 length: 14 residues. CDR3 sequence: CASTGTGANTEAFF. For the CDR3, the DNA is TGTGCCAGCACCGGGACAGGGGCTAACACTGAAGCTTTCTTT.

The rearrangement joins TRBV7-9 to TRBJ2-5; D is possibly TRBD2 (6 bases). Looked up from germline, CDR1 is SEHNR and CDR2 is FQNEAQ (reference sequence). This CDR3 comprises 16 residues. Trimming left V 5 bases short and J 5 bases short, with 21 bases between. The CDR3 reads CASSREGTGERETQYF. The CDR3 DNA is TGTGCCAGCAGCCGAGAAGGGACTGGAGAGAGGGAGACCCAGTACTTC.